This T cell receptor (beta chain) was captured by sequencing in a study of identifying expanded T cells in peripheral blood. Assay: immunoSEQ multiplex PCR; the TCRdb copy retains only in-frame clones and omits some. The data show around 120,000 clones, 70% to 90% seen once. After removal of 0 bases from V and 7 bases from J, the junction contained 7 bases not matched to a gene. Germline CDR1 and CDR2: GTSNPN and SVGIG (reference sequence). The CDR3 sequence is 15 residues long. The clonotype originates from a person aged 18 to 75 in good health. The sample comprised blood. The chain joins TRBV30 to TRBJ1-5, with 9 bases lining up with TRBD1. The CDR3 sequence: CAWSVGQGKGQPQHF. CDR3 coding DNA: TGTGCCTGGAGTGTAGGACAGGGGAAGGGGCAGCCCCAGCATTTT.